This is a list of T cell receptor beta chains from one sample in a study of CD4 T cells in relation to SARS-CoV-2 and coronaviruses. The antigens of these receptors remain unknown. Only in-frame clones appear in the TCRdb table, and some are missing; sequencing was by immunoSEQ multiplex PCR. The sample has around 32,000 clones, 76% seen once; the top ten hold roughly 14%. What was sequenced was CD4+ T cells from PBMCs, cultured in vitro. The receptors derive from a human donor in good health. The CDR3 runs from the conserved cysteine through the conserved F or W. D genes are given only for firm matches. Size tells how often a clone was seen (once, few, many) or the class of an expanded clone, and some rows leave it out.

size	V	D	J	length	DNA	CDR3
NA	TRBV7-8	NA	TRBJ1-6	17	TGTGCCAGCGCCGCGGGGCCCCGGAGCTCCTATAATTCACCCCTCCACTTT	CASAAGPRSSYNSPLHF
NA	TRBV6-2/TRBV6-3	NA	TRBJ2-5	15	TGTGCCAGCAGCTCCCTGGCGGGGGCTGGGGAGACCCAGTACTTC	CASSSLAGAGETQYF
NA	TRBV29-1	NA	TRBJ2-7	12	TGCAGCGCTCAGGGGTCGTCCTACGAGCAGTACTTC	CSAQGSSYEQYF
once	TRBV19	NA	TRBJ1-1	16	TGTGCCAGTAGAGACGGACTCTGGGCATCGGGCACTGAAGCTTTCTTT	CASRDGLWASGTEAFF
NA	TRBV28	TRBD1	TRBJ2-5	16	TGTGCCACAGGTTCCCCCGCGGGACAGGGTGGGGAGACCCAGTACTTC	CATGSPAGQGGETQYF
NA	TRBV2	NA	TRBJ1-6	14	TGTGCCAGCAGGGACGGAAGTCGGAATTCACCCCTCCACTTT	CASRDGSRNSPLHF
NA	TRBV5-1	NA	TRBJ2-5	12	TGCGCCAGCAGCGGGAACCAAGAGACCCAGTACTTC	CASSGNQETQYF
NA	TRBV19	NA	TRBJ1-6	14	TGTGCCAGTAGTGCACAGGGTTGGAATTCACCCCTCCACTTT	CASSAQGWNSPLHF
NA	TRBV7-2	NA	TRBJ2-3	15	TGTGCCAGCAGCTTCGCCGCCGACTGGGGAGATACGCAGTATTTT	CASSFAADWGDTQYF
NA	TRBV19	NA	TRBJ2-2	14	TGTGCCAGTAGACGTCAGGAAAGCACCGGGGAGCTGTTTTTT	CASRRQESTGELFF
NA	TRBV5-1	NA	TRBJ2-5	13	TGCGCCAGCAGCTTAGGGCCCGGGGAGACCCAGTACTTC	CASSLGPGETQYF
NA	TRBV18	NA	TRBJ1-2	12	TGTGCCAGCTCACCAGGGGGCGGCGGCTACACCTTC	CASSPGGGGYTF
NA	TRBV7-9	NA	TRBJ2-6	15	TGTGCCAGCAGCTCTACGGGGATCGGGGCCAACGTCCTGACTTTC	CASSSTGIGANVLTF
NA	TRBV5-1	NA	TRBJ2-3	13	TGCGCCAGCAGCGGGGGTAGCACAGATACGCAGTATTTT	CASSGGSTDTQYF
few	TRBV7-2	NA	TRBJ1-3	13	TGTGCCAGCAGCCCGGGGGTAGGAAACACCATATATTTT	CASSPGVGNTIYF
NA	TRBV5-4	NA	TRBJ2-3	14	TGTGCCAGCAGCTTGGGTTGGGGGCAAGGTACGCAGTATTTT	CASSLGWGQGTQYF
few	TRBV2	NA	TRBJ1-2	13	TGTGCCAGCAGTGAATCAAGGGGCTATGGCTACACCTTC	CASSESRGYGYTF
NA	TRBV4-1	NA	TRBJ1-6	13	TGCGCCAGCAGCCGTCCTCCGGCATCACCCCTCCACTTT	CASSRPPASPLHF
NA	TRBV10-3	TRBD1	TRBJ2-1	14	TGTGCCACCCGGTTCGAGACAGGGGTGACTGAGCAGTTCTTC	CATRFETGVTEQFF
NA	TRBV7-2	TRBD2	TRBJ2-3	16	TGTGCCAGCAGCTCCAATCTAGCGGGAGGCACAGATACGCAGTATTTT	CASSSNLAGGTDTQYF
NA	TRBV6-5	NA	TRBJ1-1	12	TGTGCCAGCAGTTATCAGGGATCGAAAGCTTTCTTT	CASSYQGSKAFF
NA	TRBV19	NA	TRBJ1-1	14	TGTGCCAGTAGCCAGAGATTGACGGGCACTGAAGCTTTCTTT	CASSQRLTGTEAFF
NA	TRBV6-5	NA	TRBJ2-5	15	TGTGCCAGCAATGGGGTGGGAGGCCGCGAGAAGACCCAGTACTTC	CASNGVGGREKTQYF
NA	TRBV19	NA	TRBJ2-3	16	TGTGCCAGTAGTGGGCTAAGGACGGGCAGCACAGATACGCAGTATTTT	CASSGLRTGSTDTQYF
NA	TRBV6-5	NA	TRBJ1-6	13	TGTGCCAGCAGTTGGACCGGTAATTCACCCCTCCACTTT	CASSWTGNSPLHF
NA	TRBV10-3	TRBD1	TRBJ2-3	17	TGTGCCATCAGTGAGATCTCCGGGACAGTCAGCACAGATACGCAGTATTTT	CAISEISGTVSTDTQYF
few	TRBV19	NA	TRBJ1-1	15	TGTGCCAGTATGATTCAGGGACAAACGAACACTGAAGCTTTCTTT	CASMIQGQTNTEAFF
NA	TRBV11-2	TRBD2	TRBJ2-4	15	TGTGCCAGCAGTCGTATGGTAGCGGGAGGAAACATTCAGTACTTC	CASSRMVAGGNIQYF
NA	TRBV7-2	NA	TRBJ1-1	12	TGTGCCAGCAGCTCCCAGATTATTGAAGCTTTCTTT	CASSSQIIEAFF
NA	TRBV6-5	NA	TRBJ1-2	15	TGTGCCAGCAGTTACCAGCGGGGGGGGAACTATGGCTACACCTTC	CASSYQRGGNYGYTF
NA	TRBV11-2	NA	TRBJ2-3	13	TGTGCCAGCACGCCGTTTTTCATGGGTACGCAGTATTTT	CASTPFFMGTQYF
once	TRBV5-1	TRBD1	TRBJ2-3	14	TGCGCCTCAAGAACCGGGACAGGGTCAGATACGCAGTATTTT	CASRTGTGSDTQYF
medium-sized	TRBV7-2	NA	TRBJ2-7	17	TGTGCCAGCAGCTTAGTAGGAGGCGGACGTACCGGCTACGAGCAGTACTTC	CASSLVGGGRTGYEQYF
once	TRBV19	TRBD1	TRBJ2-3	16	TGTGCCAGTAGTGCTCCCCGGGACAGGGGCACAGATACGCAGTATTTT	CASSAPRDRGTDTQYF
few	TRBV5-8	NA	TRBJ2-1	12	TGTGCCAGCACAGCCAGGGCGTGGGAGCAGTTCTTC	CASTARAWEQFF
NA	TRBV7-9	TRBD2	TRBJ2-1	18	TGTGCCAGCAGCAAACTTAGGACTAGCGGGAGGGATTACAATGAGCAGTTCTTC	CASSKLRTSGRDYNEQFF
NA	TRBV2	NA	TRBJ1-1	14	TGTGCCAGCAGTGCAGTTATTACGGTAACTGAAGCTTTCTTT	CASSAVITVTEAFF
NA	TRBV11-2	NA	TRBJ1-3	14	TGTGCCAGCAGCTTAAGGGGTGGGCGAAACACCATATATTTT	CASSLRGGRNTIYF
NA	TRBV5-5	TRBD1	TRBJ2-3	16	TGTGCCAGCAGCAATCCGACAGGGACAGCCCCAGATACGCAGTATTTT	CASSNPTGTAPDTQYF
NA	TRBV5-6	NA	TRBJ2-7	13	TGTGCCAGCAGCTCGATAGACAGGTACGAGCAGTACTTC	CASSSIDRYEQYF
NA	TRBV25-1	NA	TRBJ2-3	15	TGTGCCAGCAGCGACCTGAAAGCTAGCACAGATACGCAGTATTTT	CASSDLKASTDTQYF
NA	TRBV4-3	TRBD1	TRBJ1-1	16	TGCGCCAGCAGCCAAGTCTGGGATGCAGGGGGCACTGAAGCTTTCTTT	CASSQVWDAGGTEAFF
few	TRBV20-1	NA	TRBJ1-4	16	TGCAGTGCTAGTATCTTCGTGGGGACAACTAATGAAAAACTGTTTTTT	CSASIFVGTTNEKLFF
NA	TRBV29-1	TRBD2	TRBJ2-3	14	TGCAGCGTTTGCGCGGGGGGAGGATCAGATACGCAGTATTTT	CSVCAGGGSDTQYF
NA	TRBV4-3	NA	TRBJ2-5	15	TGCGCCAGCAGCCAGCTTGGGGGGCAACAAGAGACCCAGTACTTC	CASSQLGGQQETQYF
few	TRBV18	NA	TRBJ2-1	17	TGTGCCAGCTCACCCTCCGGTTCCGGGAGCTCCTACAATGAGCAGTTCTTC	CASSPSGSGSSYNEQFF
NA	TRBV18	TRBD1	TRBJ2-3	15	TGTGCCAGCTCACTGACAGGGGGCGGCGCAGATACGCAGTATTTT	CASSLTGGGADTQYF
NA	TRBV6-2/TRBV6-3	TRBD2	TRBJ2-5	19	TGTGCCAGCAGTTACCCCTTTGGAGCGGGAGTGGTACGGGGTGAGACCCAGTACTTC	CASSYPFGAGVVRGETQYF
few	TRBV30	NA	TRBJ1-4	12	TGTGCCTGGAGTGTACTAAGGGAAAAACTGTTTTTT	CAWSVLREKLFF
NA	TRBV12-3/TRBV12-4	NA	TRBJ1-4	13	TGTGCCAGCAGTCCAGGGATAAGTGAAAAACTGTTTTTT	CASSPGISEKLFF
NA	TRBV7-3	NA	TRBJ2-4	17	TGTGCCAGCAGCTCCCGACGTAAAACAGTAGCCAAAAACATTCAGTACTTC	CASSSRRKTVAKNIQYF
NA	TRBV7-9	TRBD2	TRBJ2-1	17	TGTGCCAGCAGCTTCTCGGGACTAGCGGGGGGGCGGGATGAGCAGTTCTTC	CASSFSGLAGGRDEQFF
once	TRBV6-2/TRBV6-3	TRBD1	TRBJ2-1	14	TGTGCCAGCAGTAGAGGGACAGGTTACAATGAGCAGTTCTTC	CASSRGTGYNEQFF
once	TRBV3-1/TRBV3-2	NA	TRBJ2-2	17	TGTGCCAGCAGCCAAGATTGTTTAGGGGTGAACACCGGGGAGCTGTTTTTT	CASSQDCLGVNTGELFF
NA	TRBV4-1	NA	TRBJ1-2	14	TGCGCCAGCAGCCGACCGGACATTAACTATGGCTACACCTTC	CASSRPDINYGYTF
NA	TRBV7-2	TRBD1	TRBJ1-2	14	TGTGCCAGCAGCTTTCCAGGGGGCGGCTATGGCTACACCTTC	CASSFPGGGYGYTF
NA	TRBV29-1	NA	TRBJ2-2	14	TGCAGCTCGGAGGACCCAGAGGGATCCGGGGAGCTGTTTTTT	CSSEDPEGSGELFF
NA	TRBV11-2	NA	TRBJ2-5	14	TGTGCCAGCAGCTCCCGGCCTTCAGAGGAGGACCAGTACTTC	CASSSRPSEEDQYF
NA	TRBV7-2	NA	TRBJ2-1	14	TGTGCCAGCAGTTACCCCGAGCCCTACAATGAGCAGTTCTTC	CASSYPEPYNEQFF